This T cell receptor (beta chain) was captured in a study of blood T cells in healthy people across ages. Using a J-beta primer mix together with a sample-barcoded 5' primer, a second PCR was run for roughly 7 to 12 cycles. MiXCR, applied by TCRdb to the 5' RACE reads, yields one record per CDR3 protein. The table includes around 500,000 distinct CDR3 sequences, about 27% detected once. This CDR3 has 16 amino acids. Germline lookup yields CDR1 SEHNR and CDR2 FQNEAQ (reference sequence). These same data were also listed under a study on T cells of mothers and their children. From that study: In each mother, TCR beta CDR3 reads exceeded 9 million; in each child, they numbered 3 million to 3.5 million.

This rearrangement joins TRBV7-9 to TRBJ2-5; 7 bases match TRBD2. The DNA end lines up better with TRBJ2-7; the J call may be wrong. Specimen: blood. The sequence derives from a boy between 2 and 10 years old in good health. CDR3 nucleotides: TGTGCCAGCAGCCCCCCGGGAGCGGGATTGGCCTACGAGCAGTACTTC. Its translation is CASSPPGAGLAYEQYF.